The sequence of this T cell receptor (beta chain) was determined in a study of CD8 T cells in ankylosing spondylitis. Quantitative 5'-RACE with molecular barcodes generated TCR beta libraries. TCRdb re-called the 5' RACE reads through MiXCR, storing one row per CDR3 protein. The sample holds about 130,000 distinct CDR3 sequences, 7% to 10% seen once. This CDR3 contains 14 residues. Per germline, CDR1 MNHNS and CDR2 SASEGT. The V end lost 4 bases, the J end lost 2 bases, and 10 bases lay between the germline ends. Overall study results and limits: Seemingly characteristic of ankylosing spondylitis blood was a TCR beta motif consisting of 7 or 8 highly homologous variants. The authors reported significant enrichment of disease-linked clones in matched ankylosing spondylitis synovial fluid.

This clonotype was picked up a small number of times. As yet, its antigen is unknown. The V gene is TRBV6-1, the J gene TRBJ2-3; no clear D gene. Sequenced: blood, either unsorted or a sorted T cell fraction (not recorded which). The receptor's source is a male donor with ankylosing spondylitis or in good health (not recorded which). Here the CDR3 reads CASSVRTHTDTQYF. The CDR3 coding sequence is TGTGCCAGCAGTGTGCGGACCCACACAGATACGCAGTATTTT.